The rows below give T cell receptor beta chains drawn from one sample of a study of cytomegalovirus exposure and HLA in healthy donors. Profiling relied on immunoSEQ multiplex PCR, and the TCRdb table lists in-frame clones only, not all of them. The sample includes about 130,000 clones, around 79% seen only once; the top ten take 6.5%. Sequenced sample: PBMCs. All receptors derive from a man aged 40-55 years in good health and CMV-seropositive. The CDR3 runs from the conserved cysteine through the conserved F or W. The D gene is left open where the match is weak. Only part of the rows carry a size: once, few, many, or a class if the clone is expanded.

j_call: TRBJ1-5; clone_size: -; d_call: TRBD1; v_call: TRBV18; cdr3_nt: TGTGCCAGCTCGGGGACAGTCGGGCAGCCCCAGCATTTT; cdr3_aa: CASSGTVGQPQHF
j_call: TRBJ2-7; clone_size: -; d_call: -; v_call: TRBV12-5; cdr3_nt: TGTGCTAGTGGTTTGGTACCCGGTTCCCTCTACGAGCAGTACTTC; cdr3_aa: CASGLVPGSLYEQYF
j_call: TRBJ1-5; clone_size: once; d_call: TRBD1; v_call: TRBV19; cdr3_nt: TGTGCCAGTATTAACCCGGGACAGGGTTTCAATCAGCCCCAGCATTTT; cdr3_aa: CASINPGQGFNQPQHF
j_call: TRBJ2-7; clone_size: -; d_call: TRBD2; v_call: TRBV28; cdr3_nt: TGTGCCAGCAGTCCACTAGCGGGAATCACCTACGAGCAGTACTTC; cdr3_aa: CASSPLAGITYEQYF
j_call: TRBJ2-7; clone_size: -; d_call: -; v_call: TRBV5-1; cdr3_nt: TGCGCCAGCAGACCTAGCGCGGCTCTCGCCTACGAGCAGTACTTC; cdr3_aa: CASRPSAALAYEQYF
j_call: TRBJ2-6; clone_size: -; d_call: TRBD1; v_call: TRBV9; cdr3_nt: TGTGCCAGCAGCGGGGACAGGGGGATCTCTGGGGCCAACGTCCTGACTTTC; cdr3_aa: CASSGDRGISGANVLTF
j_call: TRBJ1-5; clone_size: -; d_call: -; v_call: TRBV30; cdr3_nt: TGTGCCTGGAGCGCGGGGAATATTCAGCCCCAGCATTTT; cdr3_aa: CAWSAGNIQPQHF
j_call: TRBJ2-2; clone_size: few; d_call: TRBD1; v_call: TRBV19; cdr3_nt: TGTGCCAGTGGGACAGATCACACCGGGGAGCTGTTTTTT; cdr3_aa: CASGTDHTGELFF
j_call: TRBJ2-7; clone_size: -; d_call: TRBD1; v_call: TRBV9; cdr3_nt: TGTGCCAGCAGCGGGGATGGGGACAGAGGCGGCGAGCAGTACTTC; cdr3_aa: CASSGDGDRGGEQYF
j_call: TRBJ2-7; clone_size: few; d_call: TRBD2; v_call: TRBV6-5; cdr3_nt: TGTGCCAGCAGTTATCGGCGGGAGGGGGGTTCCTACGAGCAGTACTTC; cdr3_aa: CASSYRREGGSYEQYF
j_call: TRBJ2-5; clone_size: -; d_call: TRBD2; v_call: TRBV5-6; cdr3_nt: TGTGCCAGCAGCCGGCGGGGACTAGAAGAGACCCAGTACTTC; cdr3_aa: CASSRRGLEETQYF
j_call: TRBJ2-7; clone_size: -; d_call: -; v_call: TRBV20-1; cdr3_nt: TGCAGTGCCGCGGATAGCTACGAGCAGTACTTC; cdr3_aa: CSAADSYEQYF
j_call: TRBJ2-1; clone_size: -; d_call: TRBD2; v_call: TRBV4-2; cdr3_nt: TGTGCCAGCAGCCTCCGGACTAGCGGGACAGACAATGAGCAGTTCTTC; cdr3_aa: CASSLRTSGTDNEQFF
j_call: TRBJ2-3; clone_size: few; d_call: -; v_call: TRBV6-5; cdr3_nt: TGTGCCAGCAGGCAACTAGTCGCAGATACGCAGTATTTT; cdr3_aa: CASRQLVADTQYF
j_call: TRBJ2-7; clone_size: -; d_call: -; v_call: TRBV13; cdr3_nt: TGTGCCAGCAGCTCCGAGGGCTGGGGCTACGAGCAGTACTTC; cdr3_aa: CASSSEGWGYEQYF
j_call: TRBJ2-2; clone_size: once; d_call: -; v_call: TRBV11-2; cdr3_nt: TGTGCCAGCAGCGGGCCAGGGTCCGGGGAGCTGTTTTTT; cdr3_aa: CASSGPGSGELFF
j_call: TRBJ2-7; clone_size: -; d_call: -; v_call: TRBV2; cdr3_nt: TGTGCCAGCATCGGGGAGGGCAGGGGGCAGGAGCAGTACTTC; cdr3_aa: CASIGEGRGQEQYF
j_call: TRBJ2-2; clone_size: -; d_call: -; v_call: TRBV12-5; cdr3_nt: TGTGCTAGCCTGGGACATAACACCGGGGAGCTGTTTTTT; cdr3_aa: CASLGHNTGELFF
j_call: TRBJ2-1; clone_size: -; d_call: -; v_call: TRBV9; cdr3_nt: TGTGCCAGCAGCGTAGCCGGGAACTACAATGAGCAGTTCTTC; cdr3_aa: CASSVAGNYNEQFF
j_call: TRBJ1-3; clone_size: -; d_call: -; v_call: TRBV10-3; cdr3_nt: TGTGCCATCAAGACAGCTTTAACTGGAAACACCATATATTTT; cdr3_aa: CAIKTALTGNTIYF
j_call: TRBJ2-1; clone_size: -; d_call: TRBD2; v_call: TRBV11-2; cdr3_nt: TGTGCCAGCAGCTTAGACCCGGGACTAGCGGGAGTCTACAATGAGCAGTTCTTC; cdr3_aa: CASSLDPGLAGVYNEQFF
j_call: TRBJ2-6; clone_size: -; d_call: -; v_call: TRBV2; cdr3_nt: TGTGCCAGCAGTATTAACAGGGCCTCCTCTGGGGCCAACGTCCTGACTTTC; cdr3_aa: CASSINRASSGANVLTF
j_call: TRBJ1-4; clone_size: -; d_call: -; v_call: TRBV30; cdr3_nt: TGTGCCTGGAGTGCACATTATGCAACTAATGAAAAACTGTTTTTT; cdr3_aa: CAWSAHYATNEKLFF
j_call: TRBJ2-1; clone_size: -; d_call: TRBD2; v_call: TRBV4-1; cdr3_nt: TGCGCCAGCAGCCAGAGCCTCCTCCCGGGACTAGCGGGATCACCCCTATACAATGAGCAGTTCTTC; cdr3_aa: CASSQSLLPGLAGSPLYNEQFF
j_call: TRBJ2-1; clone_size: -; d_call: TRBD2; v_call: TRBV4-2; cdr3_nt: TGTGCCAGCAGCCCCCAGAGAGCGGGACCTCTTTACAATGAGCAGTTCTTC; cdr3_aa: CASSPQRAGPLYNEQFF
j_call: TRBJ2-2; clone_size: -; d_call: TRBD2; v_call: TRBV7-9; cdr3_nt: TGTTCCAGCAGCCAGGATAGCGGGGTGGATACCGGGGAGCTGTTTTTT; cdr3_aa: CSSSQDSGVDTGELFF
j_call: TRBJ2-5; clone_size: -; d_call: -; v_call: TRBV6-5; cdr3_nt: TGTGCCAGCAGTTACACGCTAAAAGGGGCCCAAGAGACCCAGTACTTC; cdr3_aa: CASSYTLKGAQETQYF
j_call: TRBJ1-4; clone_size: -; d_call: -; v_call: TRBV5-4; cdr3_nt: TGTGCCAGCAGCTTGGGGCCAGGGGAGGGGAATGAAAAACTGTTTTTT; cdr3_aa: CASSLGPGEGNEKLFF
j_call: TRBJ2-1; clone_size: -; d_call: TRBD2; v_call: TRBV2; cdr3_nt: TGTGCCAGCACTTTAGGAGCGGGAGGCTTCAATGAGCAGTTCTTC; cdr3_aa: CASTLGAGGFNEQFF
j_call: TRBJ2-2; clone_size: once; d_call: TRBD2; v_call: TRBV5-1; cdr3_nt: TGCGCCAGCAGCCACCCCGGGGGGGGTCAACTGTTTTTT; cdr3_aa: CASSHPGGGQLFF
j_call: TRBJ1-2; clone_size: few; d_call: TRBD1; v_call: TRBV6-6; cdr3_nt: TGTGCCAGCAGTTTCAACTTCGGACAGGGCAACTATGGCTACACCTTC; cdr3_aa: CASSFNFGQGNYGYTF
j_call: TRBJ2-1; clone_size: -; d_call: TRBD2; v_call: TRBV10-3; cdr3_nt: TGTGCCATCCGACTAGCTGGTGATGAGCAGTTCTTC; cdr3_aa: CAIRLAGDEQFF
j_call: TRBJ1-1; clone_size: -; d_call: -; v_call: TRBV6-5; cdr3_nt: TGTGCCAGCAGTTACTTCGGGGATGAAGCTTTCTTT; cdr3_aa: CASSYFGDEAFF
j_call: TRBJ1-1; clone_size: -; d_call: -; v_call: TRBV5-1; cdr3_nt: TGCGCCAGCAGCTTGCCCGGGGAAGTGGCTGAAGCTTTCTTT; cdr3_aa: CASSLPGEVAEAFF
j_call: TRBJ2-7; clone_size: -; d_call: TRBD2; v_call: TRBV30; cdr3_nt: TGTGCCTGTTCCAATAGCGGGAGGGCCCACGAGCAGTACTTC; cdr3_aa: CACSNSGRAHEQYF
j_call: TRBJ1-3; clone_size: -; d_call: TRBD1; v_call: TRBV9; cdr3_nt: TGTGCCAGCAGTTGGAACGACAGGGGTAACTCTGGAAACACCATATATTTT; cdr3_aa: CASSWNDRGNSGNTIYF
j_call: TRBJ2-7; clone_size: -; d_call: TRBD1; v_call: TRBV6-1; cdr3_nt: TGTGCCAGCAGTGAACCGAGCTGGGACAGGGGGCACGAGCAGTACTTC; cdr3_aa: CASSEPSWDRGHEQYF
j_call: TRBJ1-1; clone_size: few; d_call: TRBD1; v_call: TRBV7-9; cdr3_nt: TGTGCCAGCAGCCCCCACACCGGGACAGGGACTCCCGAAGCTTTCTTT; cdr3_aa: CASSPHTGTGTPEAFF
j_call: TRBJ1-5; clone_size: -; d_call: -; v_call: TRBV6-1; cdr3_nt: TGTGCCAGCAGTGTCAGACTGATCTGGAATCAGCCCCAGCATTTT; cdr3_aa: CASSVRLIWNQPQHF
j_call: TRBJ1-3; clone_size: -; d_call: -; v_call: TRBV18; cdr3_nt: TGTGCCAGCTCACCGCCCATCCGGGACTACGCCTCTGGAAACACCATATATTTT; cdr3_aa: CASSPPIRDYASGNTIYF